A single sample is the source of the 16 T cell receptor beta chains below, sequenced in a study of human T cells and chemical hapten exposure. Time point in this sample: patch test 1, 2 weeks after DPC sensitization. The treatment was: therapeutic diphenylcyclopropenone sensitization with weekly scalp DPC. Blood, whole and unfractionated, served as the source for total RNA extraction. TCRdb passed the RACE reads through MiXCR, listing each CDR3 protein once. The sample has over 50,000 distinct CDR3 sequences; approximately 11% are singletons. This specimen consisted of whole blood, obtained in connection with sensitization to the hapten diphenylcyclopropenone (DPC). Every receptor here comes from a woman between 40 and 55 years old with alopecia areata. Some clones in this sample may be carry-over from other donors' samples.

This chain joins TRBV6-5 and TRBJ1-1; D is ambiguous. The CDR3 loop spans 11 amino acids. V was shortened by 8 bases and J by 1 base, with 5 bases between the two germline ends. CDR1 and CDR2 (germline): MNHEY, SVGAGI. The CDR3 loop reads CASRRNTEAFF. DNA for the CDR3: TGTGCCAGCCGACGGAACACTGAAGCTTTCTTT.

This clonotype was seen only a few times. J is TRBJ2-4 and V is TRBV4-2, with 8 bases matching TRBD2. After removal of 4 bases from V and 6 bases from J, the junction contained 8 bases not matched to a gene. The CDR3 extends over 15 amino acids. The V gene's germline CDR1 is LGHNA and CDR2 YNFKEQ. CDR3 residues: CASSPHTGGGNIQYF. The CDR3 DNA is TGTGCCAGCAGCCCCCATACGGGGGGGGGAAACATTCAGTACTTC.

This clonotype was recorded a few times. This chain links TRBV7-9 with TRBJ2-2, with D maybe TRBD2 (6 bases). The germline CDR1 and CDR2 sequences are SEHNR and FQNEAQ (reference sequence). The CDR3 is 15 amino acids. Trimming left V 5 bases short and J 0 bases short, with 10 bases between. This CDR3 reads CASSPTSTNTGELFF. The CDR3 DNA follows: TGTGCCAGCAGCCCTACTAGCACGAACACCGGGGAGCTGTTTTTT.

The rearrangement uses TRBV7-6 and TRBJ2-2; no definite D call. The V gene's germline CDR1 is SGHVS and CDR2 FNYEAQ. Deletions cut 3 bases from V and 5 bases from J, with 13 bases between. The CDR3 runs to 15 residues. CDR3 loop: CASSFSVHPTGELFF. Written as DNA, the CDR3 is TGTGCCAGCAGCTTCTCGGTGCACCCGACCGGGGAGCTGTTTTTT.

The chain employs TRBV20-1 and TRBJ2-2, with TRBD2 as a possible D gene (5 bases). The V gene's germline CDR1 is DFQATT and CDR2 SNEGSKA (reference sequence). Trimming removed 0 bases at V and 6 bases at J, with 17 bases between. The CDR3 contains 16 residues. The CDR3, as DNA: TGCAGTGCTAGAGATCCCTTTTCGGGGATGGCCGGGGAGCTGTTTTTT. Protein sequence: CSARDPFSGMAGELFF.

The J gene is TRBJ2-5, the V gene TRBV20-1; 7 nucleotides line up with TRBD2. CDR1 and CDR2 from the germline V gene are DFQATT and SNEGSKA (reference sequence). This CDR3 has 14 amino acids. Trimming cost V 5 bases and J 4 bases; bases outside gene matches: 10. CDR3 DNA sequence: TGCAGTGCTTTCCGGAGTGCTAGCGGAGAGACCCAGTACTTC. This encodes CSAFRSASGETQYF.

The sample holds a few counts of this clonotype. This chain connects TRBV10-3 to TRBJ1-2; D not certain. The CDR3 has 13 amino acids. The V end was cut by 2 bases, the J end by 1 base, with 5 bases between. Germline V CDR1 and CDR2: ENHRY, SYGVKD. Here the CDR3 DNA reads TGTGCCATCAGTGAGGAGGGTAACTATGGCTACACCTTC. Protein sequence: CAISEEGNYGYTF.

There are a few counts of this clonotype. The chain recombines TRBV6-5 with TRBJ1-5; D ambiguous. V lost 2 bases to trimming and J lost 1 base, with 9 bases between them. The length of the CDR3 is 15 residues. Germline V CDR1 and CDR2: MNHEY, SVGAGI. CDR3 in amino acids: CASSYGPGSNQPQHF. CDR3 nucleotide sequence: TGTGCCAGCAGTTACGGACCTGGGAGCAATCAGCCCCAGCATTTT.

The DNA of the CDR3 is TGTGCCAGCAGCCCCCCTGGGGGAGCCGCCGGGGAGCTGTTTTTT. Translation gives CASSPPGGAAGELFF. V and J are TRBV7-9 and TRBJ2-2; TRBD1 or TRBD2 may be the D gene (5 bases each). Germline V gives CDR1 SEHNR, CDR2 FQNEAQ (reference sequence). Trimming stripped 5 bases from V and 6 bases from J, with 16 bases between. The CDR3 extends over 15 amino acids. The whole variable domain, filled in from reference TRBV7-9 and TRBJ2-2, reads DTGVSQNPRHKITKRGQNVTFRCDPISEHNRLYWYRQTLGQGPEFLTYFQNEAQLEKSRLLSDRFSAERPKGSFSTLEIQRTEQGDSAMYLCASSPPGGAAGELFFGEGSRLTVL.

The sample holds many counts of this clonotype. One end of the junction varies from germline; a read error may be responsible. The chain recombines TRBV29-1 with TRBJ2-1, with TRBD2 identical over 10 bases. The CDR3 is 13 amino acids. Germline CDR1 SQVTM, CDR2 ANQGSEA. CDR3 protein: CSVRKGLAARGIF. The DNA of the CDR3 is TGCAGCGTTAGGAAAGGACTAGCGGCCCGCGGGATCTTC.

Ten or more counts support this clonotype. This sequence joins TRBV27 and TRBJ1-3; the D gene is possibly TRBD1 (5 bases). Trimming shortened V by 6 bases and J by 2 bases, and 20 bases separated the two germline ends. The CDR3 spans 17 residues. CDR1 and CDR2 from the germline V gene are MNHEY and SMNVEV (reference sequence). In DNA form, the CDR3 reads TGTGCCAGCAGACCCGCTCCCACCGGGACGGCTGGAAACACCATATATTTT. Protein product: CASRPAPTGTAGNTIYF.

As concerns this clonotype: A read error is possible here, since a much larger clone lies one base away. The chain joins TRBV12-3 or TRBV12-4 to TRBJ2-1; the D gene is possibly TRBD2 (6 bases). The CDR3 spans 15 residues. Trimming removed 3 bases at V and 6 bases at J, with 15 bases between. The CDR3 DNA is TGTGCCAGCAGTTTCAGGGACTCCCTCAGCAATGAGCAGTTCTTC. Translating gives CASSFRDSLSNEQFF.

The J gene is TRBJ2-7, the V gene TRBV7-2, with no clear D. The V end was cut by 1 base, the J end by 6 bases, with 7 bases between. The CDR3 is 12 residues long. The V gene's germline CDR1 is SGHTA and CDR2 FQGNSA. The DNA for the CDR3 is TGTGCCAGCAGCTTAGTGAACACCGAGCAGTACTTC. Its protein product is CASSLVNTEQYF.

The gene calls are TRBV20-1 and TRBJ2-3; D ambiguous. The germline V gene has CDR1 DFQATT and CDR2 SNEGSKA (reference sequence). CDR3 size: 14 residues. With 1 base removed from V and 1 base from J, the gap between germline ends came to 9 bases. The CDR3 DNA is TGCAGTGCTAGAGTAGTTGCGGGCACAGATACGCAGTATTTT. Its protein is CSARVVAGTDTQYF.

This clonotype has a handful of counts. V is TRBV6-4 and J is TRBJ1-1; D might be TRBD1 (5 bases). Trimming pared 10 bases from V and 1 base from J, leaving 16 bases between. The germline gives CDR1 MRHNA, CDR2 SNTAGT. This CDR3 comprises 14 residues. Here the CDR3 reads CATLWGVPNTEAFF. In nucleotides, the CDR3 is TGTGCCACCCTTTGGGGGGTCCCGAACACTGAAGCTTTCTTT.

The chain uses TRBV21-1 and TRBJ2-5. TRBV21-1 is an annotated pseudogene. This CDR3 is 11 amino acids long. CDR3 sequence (DNA): TGTGCCAGTCTTATTCGGAAGACCCAGTACTTC. As protein: CASLIRKTQYF.